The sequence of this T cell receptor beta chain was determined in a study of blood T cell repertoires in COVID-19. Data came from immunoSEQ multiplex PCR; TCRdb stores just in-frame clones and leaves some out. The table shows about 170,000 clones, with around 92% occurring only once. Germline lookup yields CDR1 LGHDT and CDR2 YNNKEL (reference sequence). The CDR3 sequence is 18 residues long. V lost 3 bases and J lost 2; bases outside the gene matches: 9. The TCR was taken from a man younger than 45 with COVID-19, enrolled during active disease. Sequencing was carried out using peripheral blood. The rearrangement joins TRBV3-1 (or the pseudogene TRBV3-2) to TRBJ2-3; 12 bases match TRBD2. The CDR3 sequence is CASSQGLAGPRLTDTQYF. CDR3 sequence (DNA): TGTGCCAGCAGCCAGGGACTAGCGGGCCCCCGTCTCACAGATACGCAGTATTTT.